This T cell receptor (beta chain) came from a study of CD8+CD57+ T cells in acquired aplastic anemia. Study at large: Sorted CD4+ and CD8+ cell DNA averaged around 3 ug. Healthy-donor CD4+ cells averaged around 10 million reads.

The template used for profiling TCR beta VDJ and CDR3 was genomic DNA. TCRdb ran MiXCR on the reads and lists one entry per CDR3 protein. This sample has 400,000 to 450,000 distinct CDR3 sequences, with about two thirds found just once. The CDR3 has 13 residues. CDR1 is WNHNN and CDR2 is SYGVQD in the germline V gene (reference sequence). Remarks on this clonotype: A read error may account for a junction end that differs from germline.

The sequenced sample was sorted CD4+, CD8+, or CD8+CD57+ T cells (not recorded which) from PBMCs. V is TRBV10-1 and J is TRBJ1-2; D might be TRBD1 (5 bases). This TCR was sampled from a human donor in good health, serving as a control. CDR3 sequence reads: CASSEDSSYSYTF. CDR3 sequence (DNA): TGCGCCAGCAGTGAGGACAGTAGCTATAGCTACACCTTC.